This T cell receptor (beta chain) derives from a study of blood T cell repertoires in COVID-19 (dated by TCRdb to the early 2020s). Turning to the overall study: The collaborator samples originated in the United States, Italy and Spain and spanned the acute and convalescent phases of COVID-19. The repertoires were released in a freely available public database intended as a resource for research on the immune response to SARS-CoV-2. HLA class I and class II types, where available, came from metadata supplied by the sample provider rather than from assay-based typing. The prospective study material was composed of cDNA or gDNA derived from T cells, B-cell-depleted T cells, or PBMCs. The samples were drawn from two sources: the first 160 participants of the ongoing ImmuneRACE study, and 1,000 to 1,500 subjects contributed by 6 global collaborators. Sample metadata almost always included a de-identified subject ID, COVID-19 status, age in years and sex. Deeply sampled blood TCRbeta repertoires from subjects exposed to, actively infected with, or recovered from COVID-19 were included in the dataset.

At one collaborating source in Seattle, patients were enrolled during active infection and were followed longitudinally through the course of disease. Whole blood was collected in K2EDTA tubes by collaborating institutions according to the institutions' own protocols. For TCRbeta analysis, collaborator samples were shipped as frozen whole blood, as isolated PBMCs, or as DNA extracted from either sample type. The immunoSEQ Assay, a bias-controlled multiplex PCR, was used to amplify TCRbeta CDR3 regions from genomic DNA. The original pipeline was this. Nucleated cell counts per sample were estimated from amplification of reference gene primers within the assay. To quantify the absolute abundance of each unique TCRbeta CDR3 rearrangement, sequence reads were collapsed and filtered. For each sample, productive Simpson clonality was calculated as the square root of Simpson's diversity index over productive rearrangements. TCRdb re-hosts the immuneACCESS table, in-frame sequences only. Its copies lack some clones; in the studies checked, an unresolved V gene accounts for under half of them, and the cause for the rest is not known. The V and J calls and clone size are taken from that table; D and trimming were inferred from the DNA. The sample profile shows around 170,000 clones; about 87% of them were found once. Of the sample, about 0.6% is held by the ten largest clones.

General findings and caveats noted by the study authors: How much clinical and demographic metadata was included differed by source and by participant, and the metadata was provided uncurated.

Comment on this clone: Its specific antigen is unknown. Per-base qualities were not stored, and no clone one base away is much larger.

The CDR3 has 16 amino acids, counting the end cysteine and phenylalanine. Only the CDR3 portion is preserved as DNA: 48 bases, with reading frame beginning at the first base. Ends trimmed: V by 3 bases, J by 1 base; bases unmatched to a gene: 6. The germline V gene supplies CDR1 SGHDN and CDR2 FVKESK. Sequencing was performed on peripheral blood. The rearrangement joined TRBV14 to TRBJ2-5; TRBD2 agrees with 9 junctional bases. This receptor was obtained from a man aged 60-69 years with COVID-19, enrolled during active disease. Here is the DNA: TGTGCCAGCAGCCAGCGGCTAGCGGGAATCCAAGAGACCCAGTACTTC. Its coded protein is CASSQRLAGIQETQYF.